The rows below give T cell receptor beta chains drawn from one sample of a study of T cell responses to AZD1222 COVID-19 vaccine. Using immunoSEQ multiplex PCR, the repertoire was profiled, and TCRdb retains in-frame clones only, with some absent. Here the sample spans more than 85,000 clones, around 89% being singletons. This specimen was peripheral blood, taken on day 0 of AZD1222 vaccination. The origin of the receptors is an adult in good health. Both conserved end residues are part of each CDR3. The D gene is left open where the match is weak. Not every row has a clone size; where given, it reads once, few, many or a size class.

TRBJ1-6	TRBV6-5	-	TRBD1	CASSKTTGTNSPLHF	TGTGCCAGCAGTAAAACGACAGGGACGAATTCACCCCTCCACTTT
TRBJ2-1	TRBV27	once	TRBD2	CASSLGTSGKNEQFF	TGTGCCAGCAGCCTAGGGACTAGCGGGAAGAATGAGCAGTTCTTC
TRBJ2-2	TRBV28	-	-	CASRQRGEYTGELFF	TGTGCCAGCAGACAAAGGGGGGAGTACACCGGGGAGCTGTTTTTT
TRBJ2-1	TRBV19	-	-	CASSISAGSEQFF	TGTGCCAGTAGTATATCCGCGGGCAGTGAGCAGTTCTTC
TRBJ2-1	TRBV19	-	TRBD2	CASSQLAGDHEQFF	TGTGCCAGTAGTCAATTAGCGGGGGATCATGAGCAGTTCTTC
TRBJ1-5	TRBV15	-	TRBD1	CATSPGGLMGNQPQHF	TGTGCCACCAGCCCAGGGGGCCTGATGGGCAATCAGCCCCAGCATTTT
TRBJ1-6	TRBV6-2/TRBV6-3	-	-	CASSRGQGYNSPLHF	TGTGCCAGCAGCCGAGGGCAGGGCTATAATTCACCCCTCCACTTT
TRBJ1-4	TRBV9	once	-	CASSVSDGTNEKLFF	TGTGCCAGCAGCGTCTCGGACGGGACTAATGAAAAACTGTTTTTT
TRBJ1-4	TRBV6-6	-	TRBD1	CASRLDRAATNEKLFF	TGTGCCAGCAGGCTAGACAGGGCCGCAACTAATGAAAAACTGTTTTTT
TRBJ1-2	TRBV10-3	-	-	CAISMGLGANYGYTF	TGTGCCATCAGTATGGGTCTAGGGGCTAACTATGGCTACACCTTC
TRBJ1-3	TRBV27	-	-	CASSLRGLAGNTIYF	TGTGCCAGCAGTTTAAGGGGCTTAGCCGGAAACACCATATATTTT
TRBJ2-1	TRBV11-2	-	TRBD2	CASSYQAASFSGNEQFF	TGTGCCAGCAGCTACCAGGCCGCCAGTTTTAGCGGGAATGAGCAGTTCTTC
TRBJ1-2	TRBV24-1	-	-	CATSDWPYSGRMGGDANYGYTF	TGTGCCACCAGTGATTGGCCCTACTCAGGGCGCATGGGGGGGGATGCTAACTATGGCTACACCTTC
TRBJ2-7	TRBV6-2/TRBV6-3	-	-	CASSYLSSGSYEQYF	TGTGCCAGCAGTTATTTAAGTAGCGGCTCCTACGAGCAGTACTTC
TRBJ2-3	TRBV24-1	-	TRBD2	CATSETGTSQDTQYF	TGTGCCACCAGTGAGACCGGGACTAGCCAAGATACGCAGTATTTT
TRBJ2-7	TRBV2	-	TRBD2	CASSESRVLAGQNEQYF	TGTGCCAGCAGTGAATCCCGGGTACTAGCGGGACAGAACGAGCAGTACTTC
TRBJ1-3	TRBV7-9	-	-	CASSLTQYSGNTIYF	TGTGCCAGCAGCTTAACTCAGTACTCTGGAAACACCATATATTTT
TRBJ2-1	TRBV11-2	-	TRBD1	CASSQTGETYNEQFF	TGTGCCAGCAGCCAGACAGGGGAAACCTACAATGAGCAGTTCTTC
TRBJ2-7	TRBV12-3/TRBV12-4	-	-	CASSLEGYEQYF	TGTGCCAGCAGTTTAGAGGGCTACGAGCAGTACTTC
TRBJ2-7	TRBV28	-	-	CASSRQIDGEQYF	TGTGCCAGCAGTCGACAGATTGACGGCGAGCAGTACTTC
TRBJ1-2	TRBV4-1	-	-	CASSQVGSPNGYTF	TGCGCCAGCAGCCAAGTAGGGAGTCCCAATGGCTACACCTTC
TRBJ2-1	TRBV28	-	-	CASSPAWGEVSYNEQFF	TGTGCCAGCAGTCCGGCGTGGGGGGAGGTGTCCTACAATGAGCAGTTCTTC
TRBJ2-3	TRBV7-7	-	TRBD2	CASSQTPSSGGTQYF	TGTGCTAGCAGCCAGACGCCCTCTTCGGGAGGTACGCAGTATTTT
TRBJ2-1	TRBV27	-	TRBD2	CASRDRGGGLYNEQFF	TGTGCCAGCAGGGATCGAGGCGGGGGGCTGTACAATGAGCAGTTCTTC
TRBJ2-1	TRBV19	-	TRBD2	CAIGSGGLYNEQFF	TGTGCCATCGGTAGCGGGGGGCTATACAATGAGCAGTTCTTC
TRBJ1-1	TRBV5-1	-	TRBD1	CASSGTANTEAFF	TGCGCCAGCAGCGGGACAGCGAACACTGAAGCTTTCTTT
TRBJ2-5	TRBV23-1	-	TRBD2	CASSQIYREGKETQYF	TGCGCCAGCAGTCAAATCTATCGGGAGGGAAAGGAGACCCAGTACTTC
TRBJ1-6	TRBV2	-	-	CASSVQGSYNSPLHF	TGTGCCAGCAGTGTACAGGGCTCCTATAATTCACCCCTCCACTTT
TRBJ2-7	TRBV2	-	TRBD1	CASIPGQYPYEQYF	TGTGCCAGCATCCCGGGACAGTACCCCTACGAGCAGTACTTC
TRBJ2-1	TRBV28	once	-	CATLGSGIYNEQFF	TGTGCCACCTTGGGGTCAGGGATTTACAATGAGCAGTTCTTC
TRBJ1-1	TRBV5-1	many	TRBD1	CASSSTGTTEAFF	TGCGCCAGCAGCTCGACAGGGACCACTGAAGCTTTCTTT
TRBJ2-1	TRBV9	-	-	CASSPVWLADSYNEQFF	TGTGCCAGCAGCCCCGTGTGGCTAGCTGACTCCTACAATGAGCAGTTCTTC
TRBJ2-3	TRBV18	once	-	CASSISTDTQYF	TGTGCCAGCTCAATTAGCACAGATACGCAGTATTTT
TRBJ2-3	TRBV9	once	TRBD2	CASSDTGLVSNTDTQYF	TGTGCCAGCAGCGACACCGGACTAGTGTCAAACACAGATACGCAGTATTTT
TRBJ2-1	TRBV5-1	-	TRBD2	CASSLGGGTGNEQFF	TGCGCCAGCAGCTTGGGCGGGGGTACGGGGAATGAGCAGTTCTTC
TRBJ2-5	TRBV23-1	-	TRBD2	CASRPPGTAGTTFETQYF	TGCGCCAGCAGACCTCCGGGGACGGCCGGGACTACCTTTGAGACCCAGTACTTC
TRBJ2-1	TRBV6-5	-	-	CASSYSDSHYNEQFF	TGTGCCAGCAGTTACTCGGACAGTCACTACAATGAGCAGTTCTTC
TRBJ1-2	TRBV5-4	-	-	CASSLATFAGGYTF	TGTGCCAGCAGCTTGGCCACCTTTGCAGGGGGCTACACCTTC
TRBJ2-5	TRBV5-1	-	TRBD2	CASSTGTSGRAGQETQYF	TGCGCCAGCAGCACCGGGACTAGCGGGAGGGCCGGGCAAGAGACCCAGTACTTC
TRBJ1-5	TRBV27	-	TRBD1	CASSLSRQGRSQPQHF	TGTGCCAGCAGTTTATCCCGACAGGGGAGGAGTCAGCCCCAGCATTTT
TRBJ1-5	TRBV5-1	once	-	CASSLGGTHRGNQPQHF	TGCGCCAGCAGCTTGGGAGGTACACACCGGGGGAATCAGCCCCAGCATTTT
TRBJ1-2	TRBV6-5	-	-	CASSRDGTYGYTF	TGTGCCAGCAGCCGGGACGGCACCTATGGCTACACCTTC
TRBJ2-3	TRBV14	-	-	CASSQPGRDLFSTDTQYF	TGTGCCAGCAGCCAACCTGGTCGGGACCTCTTTAGCACAGATACGCAGTATTTT
TRBJ2-2	TRBV5-4	-	TRBD2	CAGGTSGGAPTGELFF	TGTGCCGGAGGGACTAGCGGGGGGGCCCCCACCGGGGAGCTGTTTTTT